The source of this T cell receptor (beta chain) is a study of cytomegalovirus exposure and HLA in healthy donors (dated by TCRdb to about 2017). About the full investigation: The 666 repertoires of the first cohort and the 110 or so validation repertoires were produced on the same platform, according to a later analysis. The study aimed to test whether signatures of past pathogen exposure could be identified by cataloging public T cell receptors. A separate validation cohort of roughly 110 different subjects was used in addition to the roughly 620-subject first cohort. The study combined high-throughput TCR immunosequencing, statistical association of individual TCRs with disease status, and machine learning to predict cytomegalovirus infection status.

As encoded in the germline V gene (reference sequence), CDR1 is SGHNT while CDR2 is YYREEE. V lost 4 bases and J lost 3 bases, and the count of bases not matched to a germline gene is 9. CDR3 length: 16 amino acids, cysteine to phenylalanine. Here the CDR3 DNA is all that survives: 48 bases in frame from base 1. Libraries were made using the immunoSEQ multiplex PCR assay. The original pipeline was this. A statistical classification framework was built for diagnosing cytomegalovirus status from the catalog of TCR beta chain sequences. TCRdb's version of the immuneACCESS table is confined to in-frame rearrangements and falls short of the full clone set. An unresolved V gene accounts for under half of the shortfall where checked; the remainder is of unknown origin. That table is the source of V, J and clone size, and D and trimming were worked out from the DNA. This sample has hundreds of thousands of clones in its table, and roughly 89% of those were observed once. Over 0.75% of the sample rests with the top ten.

Study-level results and caveats: Cytomegalovirus status was reported to be diagnosed by the classifier with high specificity and sensitivity in both the original and validation cohorts. The study listed 164 TCR beta chains as associated with cytomegalovirus. A few of the identified cytomegalovirus-associated TCR beta chains were confirmed in vitro to be specific for cytomegalovirus antigens. Most TCR sequences were observed very rarely across donors, whereas some public TCRs were present in many individuals. A later analysis found that TCRs clustered in the first cohort also tended to co-occur in the roughly 120 validation repertoires, with just under 95% of cluster scores above 0. The validation cohort had no HLA typing available for a later analysis, so co-occurrence within that cohort was assessed over all 130 or so repertoires. The authors suggested that the approach could potentially be extended to other disease states and immunological phenotypes.

In regard to this clone: Its antigen remains unidentified. Nothing much larger sits one base from this clone, and base qualities are not available.

Donors formed part of the validation cohort, which comprised over a hundred subjects and was distinct from the first cohort of roughly 600 subjects. Sequencing was done on a sample of PBMCs. This chain is built from TRBV5-4 and TRBJ2-3, and TRBD1 aligns with 9 junction nucleotides. The receptor's source is a woman between 18 and 29 years old in good health and CMV-seronegative. The CDR3 here reads CASSAAQGALTDTQYF. The base sequence is TGTGCCAGCAGCGCTGCACAGGGGGCGCTGACAGATACGCAGTATTTT.